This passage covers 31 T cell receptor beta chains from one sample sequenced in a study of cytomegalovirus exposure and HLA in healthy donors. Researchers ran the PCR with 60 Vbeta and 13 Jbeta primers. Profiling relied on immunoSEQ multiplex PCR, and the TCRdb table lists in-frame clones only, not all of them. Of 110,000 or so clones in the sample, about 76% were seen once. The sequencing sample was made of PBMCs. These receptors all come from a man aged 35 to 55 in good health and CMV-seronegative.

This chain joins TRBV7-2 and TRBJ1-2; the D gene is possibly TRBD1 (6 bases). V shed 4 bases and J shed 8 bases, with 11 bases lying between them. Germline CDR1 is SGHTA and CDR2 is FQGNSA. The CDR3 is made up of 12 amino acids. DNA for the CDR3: TGTGCCAGCAGCTACGGACAGCGGGGCTACACCTTC. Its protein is CASSYGQRGYTF.

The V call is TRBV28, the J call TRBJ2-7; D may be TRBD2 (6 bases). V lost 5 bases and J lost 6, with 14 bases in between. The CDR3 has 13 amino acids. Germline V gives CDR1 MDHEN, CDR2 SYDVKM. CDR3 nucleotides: TGTGCCAGCAGTCGTCTAGCGCTAGTCGAGCAGTACTTC. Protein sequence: CASSRLALVEQYF.

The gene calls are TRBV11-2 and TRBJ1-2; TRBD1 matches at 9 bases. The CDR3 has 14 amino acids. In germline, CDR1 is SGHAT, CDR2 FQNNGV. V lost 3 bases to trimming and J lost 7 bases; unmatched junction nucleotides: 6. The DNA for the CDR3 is TGTGCCAGCAGCTTCGGACAGGGGAAGGGTGGCTACACCTTC. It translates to CASSFGQGKGGYTF.

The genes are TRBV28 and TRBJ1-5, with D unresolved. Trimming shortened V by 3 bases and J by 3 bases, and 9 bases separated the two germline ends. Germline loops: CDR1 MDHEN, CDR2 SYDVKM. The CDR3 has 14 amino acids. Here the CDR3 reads CASSLAGSNQPQHF. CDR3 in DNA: TGTGCCAGCAGTTTGGCGGGGTCCAATCAGCCCCAGCATTTT.

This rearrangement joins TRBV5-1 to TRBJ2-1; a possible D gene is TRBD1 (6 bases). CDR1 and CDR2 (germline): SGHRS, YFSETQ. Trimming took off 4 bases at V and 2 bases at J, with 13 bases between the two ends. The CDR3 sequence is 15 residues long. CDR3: CASSQDRFAYNEQFF. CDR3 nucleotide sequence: TGCGCCAGCAGCCAGGACAGATTTGCCTACAATGAGCAGTTCTTC.

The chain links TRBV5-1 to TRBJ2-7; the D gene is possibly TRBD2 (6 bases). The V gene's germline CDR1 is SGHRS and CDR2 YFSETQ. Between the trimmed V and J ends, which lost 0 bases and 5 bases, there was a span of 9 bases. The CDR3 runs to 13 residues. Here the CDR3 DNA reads TGCGCCAGCAGCTTGGGCCTAGCGCACGAGCAGTACTTC. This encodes CASSLGLAHEQYF.

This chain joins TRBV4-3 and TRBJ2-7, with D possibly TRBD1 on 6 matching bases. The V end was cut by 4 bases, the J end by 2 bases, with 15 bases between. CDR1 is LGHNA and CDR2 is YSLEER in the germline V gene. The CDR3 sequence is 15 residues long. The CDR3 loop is CASSLSVGDTYEQYF. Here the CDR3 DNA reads TGCGCCAGCAGCCTAAGCGTAGGGGACACCTACGAGCAGTACTTC.

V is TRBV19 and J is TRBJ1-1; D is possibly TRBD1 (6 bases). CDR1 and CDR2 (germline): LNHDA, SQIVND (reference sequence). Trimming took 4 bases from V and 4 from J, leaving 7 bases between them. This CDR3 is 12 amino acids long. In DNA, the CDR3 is TGTGCCAGTAGTAGCAGGGGCACTGAAGCTTTCTTT. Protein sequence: CASSSRGTEAFF.

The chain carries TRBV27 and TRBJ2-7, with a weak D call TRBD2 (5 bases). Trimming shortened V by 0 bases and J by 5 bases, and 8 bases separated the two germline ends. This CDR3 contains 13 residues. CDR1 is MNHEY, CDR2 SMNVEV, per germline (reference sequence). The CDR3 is CASSLSTGNEQYF. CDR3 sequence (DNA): TGTGCCAGCAGTTTATCGACGGGGAACGAGCAGTACTTC.

In DNA form, the CDR3 reads TGCGCCAGCAGCCGTAAGGACAGGGCGAACACTGAAGCTTTCTTT. Protein: CASSRKDRANTEAFF. The rearrangement uses TRBV4-3 and TRBJ1-1; 8 bases align to TRBD1. V dropped 4 bases and J dropped 1; count of bases not matched to a gene: 5. In germline, CDR1 is LGHNA, CDR2 YSLEER. This CDR3 spans 15 amino acids.

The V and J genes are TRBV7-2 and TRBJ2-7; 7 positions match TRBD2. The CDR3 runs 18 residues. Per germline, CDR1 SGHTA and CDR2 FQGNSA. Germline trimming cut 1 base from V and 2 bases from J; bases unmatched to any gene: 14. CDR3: CASSLVPVGAGNAYEQYF. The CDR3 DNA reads TGTGCCAGCAGCTTAGTCCCCGTTGGAGCGGGGAACGCCTACGAGCAGTACTTC.

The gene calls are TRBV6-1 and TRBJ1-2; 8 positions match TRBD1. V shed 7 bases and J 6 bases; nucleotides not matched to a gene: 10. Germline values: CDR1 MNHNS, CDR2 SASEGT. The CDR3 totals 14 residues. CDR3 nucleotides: TGTGCCAGCATCCGGCAGGGGGCGCTGCATGGCTACACCTTC. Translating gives CASIRQGALHGYTF.

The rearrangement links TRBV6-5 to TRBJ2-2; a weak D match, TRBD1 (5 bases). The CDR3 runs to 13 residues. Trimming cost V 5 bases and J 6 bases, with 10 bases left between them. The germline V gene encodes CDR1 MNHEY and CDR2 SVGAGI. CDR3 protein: CASSQTGPGELFF. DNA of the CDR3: TGTGCCAGCAGTCAAACAGGACCCGGGGAGCTGTTTTTT.

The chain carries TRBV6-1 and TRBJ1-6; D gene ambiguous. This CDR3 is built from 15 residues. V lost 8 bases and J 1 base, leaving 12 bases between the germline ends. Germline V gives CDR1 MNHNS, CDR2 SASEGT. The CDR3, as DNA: TGTGCCAGCGGAGCCCCGGAGTCCTATAATTCACCCCTCCACTTT. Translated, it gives CASGAPESYNSPLHF.

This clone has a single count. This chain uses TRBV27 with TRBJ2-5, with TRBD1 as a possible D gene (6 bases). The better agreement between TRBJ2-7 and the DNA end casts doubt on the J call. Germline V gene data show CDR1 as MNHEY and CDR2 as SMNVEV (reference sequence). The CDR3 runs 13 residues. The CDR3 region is CASSWDNAYEQYF. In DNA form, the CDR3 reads TGTGCCAGCAGTTGGGACAACGCCTACGAGCAGTACTTC.

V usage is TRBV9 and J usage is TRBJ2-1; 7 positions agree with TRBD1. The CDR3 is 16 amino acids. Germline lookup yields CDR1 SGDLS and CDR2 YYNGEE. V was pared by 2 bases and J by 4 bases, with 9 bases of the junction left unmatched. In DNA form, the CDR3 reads TGTGCCAGCAGCGTTCTTACCACGACAGGGTACAATGAGCAGTTCTTC. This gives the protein CASSVLTTTGYNEQFF.

CDR3 bases: TGTGCCAGCAGACCACAGGGTGGAAATTCACCCCTCCACTTT. The encoded protein is CASRPQGGNSPLHF. This chain links TRBV6-5 with TRBJ1-6; a possible D gene is TRBD1 (6 bases). This CDR3 region has 14 residues. Germline CDR1 is MNHEY and CDR2 is SVGAGI. V was shortened by 6 bases and J by 7 bases, with 13 bases between the two germline ends.

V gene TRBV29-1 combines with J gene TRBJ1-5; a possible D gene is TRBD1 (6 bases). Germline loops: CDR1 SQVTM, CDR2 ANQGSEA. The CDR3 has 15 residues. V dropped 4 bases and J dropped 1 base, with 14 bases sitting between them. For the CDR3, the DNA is TGCAGCGTTGTTCTGGGGGGGCAGAGCAATCAGCCCCAGCATTTT. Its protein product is CSVVLGGQSNQPQHF.

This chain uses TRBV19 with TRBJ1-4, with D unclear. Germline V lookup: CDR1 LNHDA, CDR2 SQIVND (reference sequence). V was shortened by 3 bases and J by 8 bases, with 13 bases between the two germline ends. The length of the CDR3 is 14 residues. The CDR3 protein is CASSMEWLGEKLFF. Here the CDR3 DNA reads TGTGCCAGTAGTATGGAGTGGCTCGGGGAAAAACTGTTTTTT.

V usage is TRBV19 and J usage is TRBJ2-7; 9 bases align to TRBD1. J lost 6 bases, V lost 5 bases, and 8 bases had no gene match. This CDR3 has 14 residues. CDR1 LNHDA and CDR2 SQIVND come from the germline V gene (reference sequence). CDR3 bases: TGTGCCAGTAGTGTCAGGACAGGGGAGGGCGAGCAGTACTTC. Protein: CASSVRTGEGEQYF.

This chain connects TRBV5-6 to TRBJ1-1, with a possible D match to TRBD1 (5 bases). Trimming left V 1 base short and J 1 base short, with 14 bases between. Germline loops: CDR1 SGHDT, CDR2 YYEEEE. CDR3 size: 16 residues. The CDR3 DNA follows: TGTGCCAGCAGCTTGTTGGGGCTGGGCGGGAACACTGAAGCTTTCTTT. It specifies CASSLLGLGGNTEAFF.

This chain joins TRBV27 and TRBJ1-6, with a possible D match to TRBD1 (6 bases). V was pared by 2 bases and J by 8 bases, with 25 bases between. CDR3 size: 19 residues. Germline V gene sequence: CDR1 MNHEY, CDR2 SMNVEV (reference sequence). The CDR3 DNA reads TGTGCCAGCAGTTTACGACCGCCTTCGGGGGGCTCGCCTCATTCACCCCTCCACTTT. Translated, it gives CASSLRPPSGGSPHSPLHF.

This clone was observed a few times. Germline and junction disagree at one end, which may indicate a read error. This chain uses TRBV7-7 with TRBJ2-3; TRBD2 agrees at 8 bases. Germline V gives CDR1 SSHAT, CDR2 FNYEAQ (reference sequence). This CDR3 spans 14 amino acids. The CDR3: CASSSGGAGDTQYF. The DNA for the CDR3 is TGTGCTAGCAGCTCCGGGGGGGCGGGAGATACGCAGTATTTT.

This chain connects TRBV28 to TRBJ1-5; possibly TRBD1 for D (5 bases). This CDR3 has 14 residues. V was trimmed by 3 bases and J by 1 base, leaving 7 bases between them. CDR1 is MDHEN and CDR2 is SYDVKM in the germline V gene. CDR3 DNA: TGTGCCAGCAGTTTGGGGGGGAGCAATCAGCCCCAGCATTTT. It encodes CASSLGGSNQPQHF. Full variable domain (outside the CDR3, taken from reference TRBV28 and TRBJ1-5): DVKVTQSSRYLVKRTGEKVFLECVQDMDHENMFWYRQDPGLGLRLIYFSYDVKMKEKGDIPEGYSVSREKKERFSLILESASTNQTSMYLCASSLGGSNQPQHFGDGTRLSIL.

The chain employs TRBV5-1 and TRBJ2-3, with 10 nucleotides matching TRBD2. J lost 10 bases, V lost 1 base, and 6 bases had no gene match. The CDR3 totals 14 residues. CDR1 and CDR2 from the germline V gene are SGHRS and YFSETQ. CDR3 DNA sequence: TGCGCCAGCAGCTTGTCGGCTAGCGGGGGACCGCAGTATTTT. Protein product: CASSLSASGGPQYF.

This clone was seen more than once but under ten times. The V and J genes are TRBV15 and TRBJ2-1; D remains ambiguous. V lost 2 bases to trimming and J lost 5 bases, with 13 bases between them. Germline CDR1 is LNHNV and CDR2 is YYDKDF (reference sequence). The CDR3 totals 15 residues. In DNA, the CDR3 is TGTGCCACCAGCAGATTTAGGCAGGAAAACAATGAGCAGTTCTTC. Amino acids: CATSRFRQENNEQFF.

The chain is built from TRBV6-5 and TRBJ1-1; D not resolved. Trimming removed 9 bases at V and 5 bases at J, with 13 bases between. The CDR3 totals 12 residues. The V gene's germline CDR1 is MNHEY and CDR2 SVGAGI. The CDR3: CASQRPPTEAFF. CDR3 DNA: TGTGCCAGTCAGAGGCCGCCGACTGAAGCTTTCTTT.

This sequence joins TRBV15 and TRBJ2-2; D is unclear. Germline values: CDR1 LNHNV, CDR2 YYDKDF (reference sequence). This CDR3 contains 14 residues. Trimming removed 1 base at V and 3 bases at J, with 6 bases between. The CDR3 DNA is TGTGCCACCAGCAGAGGCGGAGACACCGGGGAGCTGTTTTTT. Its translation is CATSRGGDTGELFF.

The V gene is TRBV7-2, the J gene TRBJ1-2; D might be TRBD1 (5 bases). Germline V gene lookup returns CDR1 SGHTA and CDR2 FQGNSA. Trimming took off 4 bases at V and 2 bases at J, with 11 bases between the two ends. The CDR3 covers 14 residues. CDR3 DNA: TGTGCCAGCAGCTCCGCAGGGCTCAACTATGGCTACACCTTC. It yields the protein CASSSAGLNYGYTF. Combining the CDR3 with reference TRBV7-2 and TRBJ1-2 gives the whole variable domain GAGVSQSPSNKVTEKGKDVELRCDPISGHTALYWYRQSLGQGLEFLIYFQGNSAPDKSGLPSDRFSAERTGGSVSTLTIQRTQQEDSAVYLCASSSAGLNYGYTFGSGTRLTVV.

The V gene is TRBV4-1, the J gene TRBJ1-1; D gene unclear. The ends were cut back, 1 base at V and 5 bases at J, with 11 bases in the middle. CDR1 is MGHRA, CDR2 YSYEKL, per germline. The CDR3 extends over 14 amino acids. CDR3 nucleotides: TGCGCCAGCAGCCAAGTTCCTGGAGGGACTGAAGCTTTCTTT. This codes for CASSQVPGGTEAFF.

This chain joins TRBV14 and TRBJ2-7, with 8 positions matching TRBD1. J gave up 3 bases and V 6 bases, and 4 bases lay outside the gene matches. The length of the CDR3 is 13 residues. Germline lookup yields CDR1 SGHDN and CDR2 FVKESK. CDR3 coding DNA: TGTGCCAGCAGAGAACAGGGGGTCTACGAGCAGTACTTC. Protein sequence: CASREQGVYEQYF.